Shown below are 10 T cell receptor beta chains from a single sample sequenced in a study of blood T cell repertoires in COVID-19. The repertoire was sequenced with immunoSEQ multiplex PCR; TCRdb's copy has only in-frame clones and lacks some. The profile shows about 150,000 clones, 75% to 90% of them singletons. What was sequenced was peripheral blood. The origin of the receptors is a woman aged 70 to 79 with acute or convalescent COVID-19.

The chain recombines TRBV6-5 with TRBJ2-7, with TRBD1 as a possible D gene (6 bases). CDR3 length: 14 amino acids. The V gene lost 6 bases and the J gene lost 0 bases, with 12 bases spanning the gap. The germline V gene has CDR1 MNHEY and CDR2 SVGAGI. The CDR3 nucleotides read TGTGCCAGCAGCGCTACAGGGCCCTCCTACGAGCAGTACTTC. It specifies CASSATGPSYEQYF.

CDR3 DNA: TGTGCCAGCAGCCTGGAGACAGGGAGCGGCTACACCTTC. Residues: CASSLETGSGYTF. This sequence joins TRBV3-1 (or the pseudogene TRBV3-2) and TRBJ1-2; 7 nucleotides line up with TRBD1. The J segment lost 8 bases and the V segment lost 4 bases, leaving 7 bases of the junction unmatched. The CDR3 totals 13 residues. Looked up from germline, CDR1 is LGHDT and CDR2 is YNNKEL (reference sequence).

This clone was detected a few times. The V gene is TRBV6-2 or TRBV6-3, the J gene TRBJ1-2; D gene uncertain. Per the germline V gene, CDR1 is MNHEY and CDR2 is SVGEGT. Trimming cost V 0 bases and J 7 bases, with 9 bases left between them. The CDR3 loop spans 13 amino acids. CDR3 residues: CASSYSSGVGYTF. In DNA, the CDR3 is TGTGCCAGCAGTTACTCGTCGGGAGTTGGCTACACCTTC.

V gene TRBV24-1 combines with J gene TRBJ2-5; 8 bases align to TRBD1. This CDR3 is built from 17 residues. Germline V gene lookup returns CDR1 KGHDR and CDR2 SFDVKD. J was trimmed by 4 bases and V by 3 bases; bases with no gene match: 12. Here the CDR3 reads CATSDNRGRPLGETQYF. The CDR3 nucleotides read TGTGCCACCAGTGATAACAGGGGGAGACCACTGGGAGAGACCCAGTACTTC.

This chain uses TRBV6-6 with TRBJ1-5; D is unresolved. V shed 8 bases and J shed 1 base, with 15 bases lying between them. The CDR3 sequence is 15 residues long. From germline, CDR1 is MNHNY and CDR2 SVGAGI (reference sequence). This CDR3 is CASVGSTGSNQPQHF. The DNA of the CDR3 is TGTGCCAGCGTCGGTTCGACGGGAAGCAATCAGCCCCAGCATTTT.

This chain connects TRBV11-2 to TRBJ2-1; unclear D gene. Trimming removed 0 bases from V and 4 bases from J, with 7 bases in between. The CDR3 contains 14 residues. Germline V CDR1 and CDR2: SGHAT, FQNNGV. CDR3 DNA: TGTGCCAGCAGCTTAGATCCCGGGTACAATGAGCAGTTCTTC. Amino acids: CASSLDPGYNEQFF.

V is TRBV7-2 and J is TRBJ1-1, with D tentatively TRBD1 (6 bases). V was cut by 1 base and J by 5 bases, with 11 bases left in between. Per germline, CDR1 SGHTA and CDR2 FQGNSA. CDR3 length equals 14 residues. The CDR3 reads CASSLVGQGTEAFF. The DNA of the CDR3 is TGTGCCAGCAGCTTAGTGGGGCAGGGGACTGAAGCTTTCTTT.

This clone has just one count. The chain employs TRBV6-5 and TRBJ2-7; 7 positions match TRBD2. CDR1 and CDR2 (germline): MNHEY, SVGAGI. The junction had 10 bases not matched to a gene; V was cut back by 10 bases and J by 7 bases. The length of the CDR3 is 12 residues. CDR3 in DNA: TGTGCCATCGGGACGGGACTAAGAGAGCAGTACTTC. Its protein product is CAIGTGLREQYF.

V is TRBV27 and J is TRBJ2-1; a weak D match, TRBD1 (6 bases). Germline V gene lookup returns CDR1 MNHEY and CDR2 SMNVEV (reference sequence). CDR3 length equals 14 residues. V was trimmed by 10 bases and J by 5 bases, leaving 18 bases between them. The CDR3 DNA reads as TGTGCCACCAAACGTGCTGGGGGCCACAATGAGCAGTTCTTC. Translation gives CATKRAGGHNEQFF.

This chain uses TRBV19 with TRBJ1-3; no definite D call. Germline loops: CDR1 LNHDA, CDR2 SQIVND (reference sequence). The CDR3 is 12 residues long. V dropped 5 bases and J dropped 8 bases, with 10 bases sitting between them. CDR3 sequence (DNA): TGTGCCAGTAGTGCTAGCGGCTACACCATATATTTT. Residues: CASSASGYTIYF.